The rows below give T cell receptor beta chains drawn from one sample of a study of blood T cell repertoires in COVID-19. This table comes from immunoSEQ multiplex PCR, and its TCRdb copy is limited to in-frame clones, with some not included. In the table there are 250,000 to 300,000 clones, 80% to 90% of which are singletons. Sequencing was performed on peripheral blood. The receptors stem from a woman aged 70-85 years with COVID-19, enrolled during active disease. Each CDR3 is given with its conserved first and last residue. The D gene is left open where the match is weak. Expanded clones get a size class; other rows say once, few or many, or leave the size out.

V	size	length	D	J	CDR3	DNA
TRBV18	-	15	TRBD1	TRBJ1-5	CASSPGTGGNQPQHF	TGTGCCAGCTCACCGGGGACAGGGGGCAATCAGCCCCAGCATTTT
TRBV7-2	-	14	TRBD1	TRBJ1-4	CASSPTGGREKLFF	TGTGCCAGCAGCCCGACAGGGGGCCGTGAAAAACTGTTTTTT
TRBV29-1	-	15	TRBD2	TRBJ2-2	CSAGTSGGNTGELFF	TGCAGCGCCGGGACTAGCGGGGGGAACACCGGGGAGCTGTTTTTT
TRBV15	-	14	-	TRBJ2-1	CATLPQGFYNEQFF	TGTGCCACCCTTCCGCAGGGGTTCTACAATGAGCAGTTCTTC
TRBV2	-	11	-	TRBJ1-2	CATSDILGYTF	TGTGCCACCTCAGACATATTAGGCTACACCTTC
TRBV5-6	few	13	-	TRBJ2-5	CASSFPGTETQYF	TGTGCCAGCAGCTTTCCAGGTACGGAGACCCAGTACTTC
TRBV4-3	-	15	-	TRBJ1-5	CASSQDLRQLEPQHF	TGCGCCAGCAGCCAAGATCTGAGGCAGTTGGAGCCCCAGCATTTT
TRBV7-9	-	12	-	TRBJ2-1	CASSLAVDEQFF	TGTGCCAGCAGCCTTGCGGTGGATGAGCAGTTCTTC
TRBV2	once	14	-	TRBJ2-2	CASKRTQNTGELFF	TGTGCCAGTAAAAGGACTCAGAACACCGGGGAGCTGTTTTTT
TRBV4-3	-	15	TRBD1	TRBJ1-3	CASSSDRGAGNTIYF	TGCGCCAGCAGCTCTGACAGGGGTGCTGGAAACACCATATATTTT
TRBV18	-	17	TRBD2	TRBJ2-1	CASSPTSGGTLQNEQFF	TGTGCCAGCTCACCGACTAGCGGGGGGACCTTACAAAATGAGCAGTTCTTC
TRBV28	-	17	TRBD1	TRBJ2-3	CASSPWTGGGIPDTQYF	TGTGCCAGCAGTCCTTGGACAGGGGGGGGCATCCCAGATACGCAGTATTTT
TRBV5-4	-	15	TRBD1	TRBJ1-2	CASSSRDRATYGYTF	TGTGCCAGCAGCTCCCGGGACAGGGCTACCTATGGCTACACCTTC
TRBV4-3	-	17	TRBD2	TRBJ2-5	CASSQGSGGTIQETQYF	TGCGCCAGCAGCCAAGGTAGCGGGGGGACCATCCAAGAGACCCAGTACTTC
TRBV25-1	-	13	-	TRBJ1-2	CASSPELNYGYTF	TGTGCCAGCAGTCCCGAACTTAACTATGGCTACACCTTC
TRBV19	-	13	TRBD1	TRBJ1-5	CASNRGLNQPQHF	TGTGCCAGCAACAGGGGGCTCAATCAGCCCCAGCATTTT
TRBV6-1	-	13	-	TRBJ2-2	CASSEDMTGELFF	TGTGCCAGCAGTGAGGACATGACCGGGGAGCTGTTTTTT
TRBV19	-	13	-	TRBJ2-7	CASRDTSSYEQYF	TGTGCCAGCCGGGACACCTCCTCCTACGAGCAGTACTTC
TRBV19	-	15	-	TRBJ1-5	CASSKWGSSNQPQHF	TGTGCCAGTAGTAAATGGGGCAGTAGCAATCAGCCCCAGCATTTT
TRBV12-3/TRBV12-4	-	13	-	TRBJ1-1	CASSLKRNTEAFF	TGTGCCAGCAGTTTGAAGAGGAACACTGAAGCTTTCTTT
TRBV5-1	once	13	TRBD2	TRBJ2-7	CASSSASGYEQYF	TGCGCCAGCAGCTCGGCTAGCGGCTACGAGCAGTACTTC
TRBV2	few	15	TRBD1	TRBJ2-2	CASSRQGIGTGELFF	TGTGCCAGCAGCCGACAGGGGATAGGCACCGGGGAGCTGTTTTTT
TRBV6-1	-	15	-	TRBJ1-6	CASSPVSSYNSPLHF	TGTGCCAGCAGTCCGGTCTCCTCCTATAATTCACCCCTCCACTTT